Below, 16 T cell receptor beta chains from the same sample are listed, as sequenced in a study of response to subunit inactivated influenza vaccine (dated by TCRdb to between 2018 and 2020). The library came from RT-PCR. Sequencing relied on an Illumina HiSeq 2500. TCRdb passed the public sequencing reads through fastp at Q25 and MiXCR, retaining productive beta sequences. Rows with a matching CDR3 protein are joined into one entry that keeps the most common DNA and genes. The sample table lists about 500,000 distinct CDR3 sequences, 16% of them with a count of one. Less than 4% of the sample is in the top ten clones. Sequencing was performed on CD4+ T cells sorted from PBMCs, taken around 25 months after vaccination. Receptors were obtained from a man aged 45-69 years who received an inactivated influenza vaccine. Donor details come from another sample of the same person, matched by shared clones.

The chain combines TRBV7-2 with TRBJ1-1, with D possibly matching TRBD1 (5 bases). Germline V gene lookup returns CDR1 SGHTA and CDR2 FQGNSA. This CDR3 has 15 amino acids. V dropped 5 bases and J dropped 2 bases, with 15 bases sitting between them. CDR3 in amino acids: CASSPRPRGNTEAFF. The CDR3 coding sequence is TGTGCCAGCAGCCCGCGCCCTAGGGGAAACACTGAAGCTTTCTTT.

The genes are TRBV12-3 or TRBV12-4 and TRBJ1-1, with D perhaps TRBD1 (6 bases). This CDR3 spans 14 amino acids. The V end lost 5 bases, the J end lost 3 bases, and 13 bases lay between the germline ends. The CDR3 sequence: CASSGRYRDTEAFF. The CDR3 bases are TGTGCCAGCAGTGGCCGGTACAGGGACACTGAAGCTTTCTTT.

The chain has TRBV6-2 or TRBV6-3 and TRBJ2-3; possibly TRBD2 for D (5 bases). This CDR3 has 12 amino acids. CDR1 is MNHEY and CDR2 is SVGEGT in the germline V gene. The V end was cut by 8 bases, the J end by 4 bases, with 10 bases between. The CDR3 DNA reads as TGTGCCAGCGGGAGTTTCCCAGATACGCAGTATTTT. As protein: CASGSFPDTQYF.

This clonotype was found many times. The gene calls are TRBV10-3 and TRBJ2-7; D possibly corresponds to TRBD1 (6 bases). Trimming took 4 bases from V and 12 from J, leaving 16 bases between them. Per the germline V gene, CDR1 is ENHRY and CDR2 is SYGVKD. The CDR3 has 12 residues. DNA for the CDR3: TGTGCCATCAGTGGGGACAAAAACGGTCGGTACTTC. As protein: CAISGDKNGRYF.

The DNA of the CDR3 is TGCGCCAGCACCCACCCGGGACAGTTGTCTGAAGCTTTCTTT. It specifies CASTHPGQLSEAFF. This sequence joins TRBV10-2 and TRBJ1-1; 7 positions match TRBD1. V was clipped by 7 bases and J by 6 bases; unmatched bases: 11. CDR1 and CDR2 from the germline V gene are WSHSY and SAAADI. The CDR3 totals 14 residues.

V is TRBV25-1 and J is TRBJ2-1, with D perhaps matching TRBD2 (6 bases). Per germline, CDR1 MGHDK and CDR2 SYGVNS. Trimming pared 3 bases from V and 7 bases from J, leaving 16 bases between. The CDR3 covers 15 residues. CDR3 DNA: TGTGCCAGCAGTGAGGCCAGCGGAGGGCTTAATGAGCAGTTCTTC. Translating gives CASSEASGGLNEQFF.

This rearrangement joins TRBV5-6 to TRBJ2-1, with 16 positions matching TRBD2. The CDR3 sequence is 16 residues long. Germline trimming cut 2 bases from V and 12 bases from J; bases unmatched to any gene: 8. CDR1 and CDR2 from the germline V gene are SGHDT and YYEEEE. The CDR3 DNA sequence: TGTGCCAGCAGCTTACCCGGGACTAGCGGGAGGGAGGGGCAGTTCTTC. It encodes CASSLPGTSGREGQFF.

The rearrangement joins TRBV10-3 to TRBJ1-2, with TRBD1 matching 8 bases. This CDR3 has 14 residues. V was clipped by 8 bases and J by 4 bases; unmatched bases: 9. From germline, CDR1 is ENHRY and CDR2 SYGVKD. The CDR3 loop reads CAIRDRGLSYGYTF. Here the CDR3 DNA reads TGTGCCATCCGAGACAGGGGCCTTTCCTATGGCTACACCTTC.

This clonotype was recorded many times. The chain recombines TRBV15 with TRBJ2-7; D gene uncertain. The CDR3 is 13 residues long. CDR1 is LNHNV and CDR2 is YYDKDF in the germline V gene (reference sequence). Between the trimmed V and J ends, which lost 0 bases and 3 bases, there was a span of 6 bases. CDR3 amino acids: CATSRDRRYEQYF. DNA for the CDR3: TGTGCCACCAGCAGAGATCGGCGCTACGAGCAGTACTTC.

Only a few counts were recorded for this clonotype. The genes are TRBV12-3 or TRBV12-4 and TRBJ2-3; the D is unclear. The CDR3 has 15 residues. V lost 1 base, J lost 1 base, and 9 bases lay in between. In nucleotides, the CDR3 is TGTGCCAGCAGTTTAGACTCGGTGGGCACAGATACGCAGTATTTT. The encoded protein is CASSLDSVGTDTQYF.

For the CDR3, the DNA is TGCAGTGCTCTGGATACAGGGAGGGAGACCCAGTACTTC. Protein: CSALDTGRETQYF. The chain has TRBV20-1 and TRBJ2-5; D is tentatively TRBD1 or TRBD2 (6 bases each). CDR1 and CDR2 (germline): DFQATT, SNEGSKA (reference sequence). V lost 5 bases and J 5 bases, leaving 15 bases between the germline ends. CDR3 length: 13 amino acids.

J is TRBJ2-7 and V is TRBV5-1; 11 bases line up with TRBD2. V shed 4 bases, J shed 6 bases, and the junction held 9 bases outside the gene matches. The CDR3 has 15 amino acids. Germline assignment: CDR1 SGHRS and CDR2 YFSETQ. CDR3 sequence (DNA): TGCGCCAGCAGCGTAACTAGCGGGAGTACATCCGAGCAGTACTTC. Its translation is CASSVTSGSTSEQYF.

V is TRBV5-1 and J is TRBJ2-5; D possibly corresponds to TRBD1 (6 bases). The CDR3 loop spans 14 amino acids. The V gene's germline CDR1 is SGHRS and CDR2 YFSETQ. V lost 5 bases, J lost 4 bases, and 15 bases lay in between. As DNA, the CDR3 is TGCGCCAGCAGACCGGACGTAGGGGGAGAGACCCAGTACTTC. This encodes CASRPDVGGETQYF.

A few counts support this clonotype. The CDR3 coding sequence is TGTGCCAGCACCCGGAGGGGGAGTCACGAGCAGTACTTC. Translation gives CASTRRGSHEQYF. The chain links TRBV2 to TRBJ2-7; D possibly matches TRBD1 or TRBD2 (6 bases each). The germline V gene encodes CDR1 SNHLY and CDR2 FYNNEI. This CDR3 has 13 amino acids. V was cut by 7 bases and J by 5 bases, with 15 bases left in between.

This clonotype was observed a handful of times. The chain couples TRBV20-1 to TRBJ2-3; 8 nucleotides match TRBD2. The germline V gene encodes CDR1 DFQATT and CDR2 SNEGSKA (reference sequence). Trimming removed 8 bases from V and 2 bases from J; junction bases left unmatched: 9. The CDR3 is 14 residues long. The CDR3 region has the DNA TGCAGTACTCCCACTAGCGGAAACACAGATACGCAGTATTTT. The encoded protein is CSTPTSGNTDTQYF.

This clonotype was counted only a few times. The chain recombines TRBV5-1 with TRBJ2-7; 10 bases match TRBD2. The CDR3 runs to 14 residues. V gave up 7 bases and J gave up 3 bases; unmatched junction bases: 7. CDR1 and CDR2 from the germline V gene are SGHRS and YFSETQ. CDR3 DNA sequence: TGCGCCAGCCGGGCGGGACTAGCGAGCTACGAGCAGTACTTC. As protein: CASRAGLASYEQYF.